This is a list of T cell receptor beta chains from one sample in a study of neurological immune-mediated disorders. Each CDR3 protein is one row after TCRdb ran MiXCR on the 5' RACE reads. There are approximately 48,000 distinct CDR3 sequences in the sample; 9% to 12% occur only once, and approximately 5.3% lies in the top ten. The sequenced sample was PBMCs. All receptors come from a man aged 65-85 years with HTLV-1-associated myelopathy (HAM/TSP). The CDR3 runs from the conserved cysteine through the conserved F or W. A D gene is named only where the DNA matches it firmly. Size tells how often a clone was seen (once, few, many) or the class of an expanded clone, and some rows leave it out.

J | length | D | size | V | CDR3 | DNA
TRBJ1-5 | 16 | - | many | TRBV7-2 | CASSPLGPHSNQPQHF | TGTGCCAGCAGCCCGTTAGGGCCCCATAGCAATCAGCCCCAGCATTTT
TRBJ2-7 | 14 | TRBD2 | many | TRBV18 | CASSPTGLAYEQYF | TGTGCCAGCTCACCAACGGGACTAGCTTACGAGCAGTACTTC
TRBJ2-3 | 15 | - | many | TRBV6-6 | CASKSEGRTTDTQYF | TGTGCCAGCAAGAGTGAGGGAAGAACCACAGATACGCAGTATTTT
TRBJ1-2 | 14 | TRBD1 | many | TRBV6-2/TRBV6-3 | CASSFGQGTYGYTF | TGTGCCAGCAGTTTCGGACAGGGGACCTATGGCTACACCTTC
TRBJ2-3 | 13 | - | few | TRBV19 | CASKSGSTDTQYF | TGTGCCAGTAAGAGCGGGAGCACAGATACGCAGTATTTT
TRBJ2-5 | 11 | - | many | TRBV12-3/TRBV12-4 | CASSLGKTQYF | TGTGCCAGCAGTTTAGGGAAGACCCAGTACTTC
TRBJ2-4 | 15 | TRBD1 | many | TRBV2 | CASSGTGSAKNIQYF | TGTGCCAGCAGTGGGACAGGGTCAGCCAAAAACATTCAGTACTTC
TRBJ2-7 | 15 | - | many | TRBV7-2 | CASSLAGESSYEQYF | TGTGCCAGCAGCTTAGCTGGCGAGAGCTCCTACGAGCAGTACTTC
TRBJ2-7 | 19 | - | - | TRBV7-9 | CASSLYPPLSSARSYEQYF | TGTGCCAGCAGCTTATACCCCCCCTTGTCTAGCGCGCGCTCCTACGAGCAGTACTTC
TRBJ1-3 | 13 | - | many | TRBV19 | CATSGGASNTIYF | TGTGCCACCTCGGGAGGGGCATCAAACACCATATATTTT
TRBJ2-7 | 13 | TRBD2 | many | TRBV27 | CASSSGNSYEQYF | TGTGCCAGCAGTAGCGGGAACTCCTACGAGCAGTACTTC
TRBJ2-5 | 18 | TRBD2 | - | TRBV7-9 | CASNLRPGLTGRQETQYF | TGTGCCAGCAACTTGAGACCGGGACTAACGGGCAGACAAGAGACCCAGTACTTC
TRBJ2-3 | 11 | - | many | TRBV6-5 | CASSYGDTQYF | TGTGCCAGCAGTTATGGAGATACGCAGTATTTT
TRBJ2-1 | 14 | - | many | TRBV15 | CATSRDRPNNEQFF | TGTGCCACCAGCAGAGATCGGCCAAACAATGAGCAGTTCTTC
TRBJ2-7 | 14 | TRBD2 | many | TRBV7-2 | CASSLARTSYEQYF | TGTGCCAGCAGCTTAGCCCGGACTAGCTACGAGCAGTACTTC
TRBJ2-1 | 14 | - | many | TRBV20-1 | CSARDRAGIGEQFF | TGCAGTGCTAGAGACAGGGCGGGCATCGGTGAGCAGTTCTTC
TRBJ1-5 | 15 | - | many | TRBV6-1 | CASSVDYRSNQPQHF | TGTGCCAGCAGTGTCGACTATCGAAGCAATCAGCCCCAGCATTTT
TRBJ2-1 | 15 | - | - | TRBV28 | CASRKSGKNYNEQFF | TGTGCCAGCAGAAAAAGCGGAAAGAACTACAATGAGCAGTTCTTC
TRBJ2-6 | 16 | TRBD1 | many | TRBV7-9 | CASSLTGASGANVLTF | TGTGCCAGCAGTCTTACAGGGGCCTCTGGGGCCAACGTCCTGACTTTC
TRBJ1-2 | 12 | - | many | TRBV5-1 | CASSPGGEGYTF | TGCGCCAGCAGCCCAGGCGGGGAGGGCTACACCTTC
TRBJ1-2 | 12 | - | many | TRBV7-9 | CASSFTQAGYTF | TGTGCCAGCAGCTTCACACAGGCCGGGTACACCTTC
TRBJ2-1 | 15 | TRBD2 | many | TRBV2 | CASRGSGSRYNEQFF | TGTGCCAGCAGGGGCAGCGGGAGTAGGTACAATGAGCAGTTCTTC
TRBJ2-7 | 15 | - | many | TRBV12-3/TRBV12-4 | CASSVFGGRRYEQYF | TGTGCCAGCAGCGTGTTTGGCGGAAGGAGGTACGAGCAGTACTTC
TRBJ1-2 | 14 | TRBD1 | many | TRBV28 | CASSLPGTAYGYTF | TGTGCCAGCAGTCTTCCGGGGACAGCTTATGGCTACACCTTC
TRBJ2-5 | 15 | TRBD2 | few | TRBV7-9 | CASSSPSGSIKTQYF | TGTGCCAGCAGCTCCCCTAGCGGGAGTATCAAGACCCAGTACTTC
TRBJ2-1 | 12 | - | many | TRBV29-1 | CSVDLGFNEQFF | TGCAGCGTTGATTTAGGCTTCAATGAGCAGTTCTTC
TRBJ2-2 | 16 | TRBD2 | - | TRBV12-3/TRBV12-4 | CASSLPLLAATGELFF | TGTGCCAGCAGTTTGCCCCTACTAGCGGCCACCGGGGAGCTGTTTTTT
TRBJ2-4 | 13 | - | many | TRBV11-2 | CASSGLAKNIQYF | TGTGCCAGCAGCGGGCTAGCCAAAAACATTCAGTACTTC
TRBJ2-5 | 16 | - | many | TRBV7-2 | CASSLAPLGNRETQYF | TGTGCCAGCAGCTTAGCGCCTTTGGGGAACCGGGAGACCCAGTACTTC